The 25 T cell receptor beta chains presented below share a single source sample, sequenced in a study of CD8 T cells in Susac syndrome. Random hexamers served to reverse transcribe about 0.5 to 1 ug RNA. Via MiXCR, TCRdb re-called the immunoSEQ multiplex PCR reads, giving one row per CDR3 protein. The sample yields roughly 190,000 distinct CDR3 sequences, around 90% seen once. The sequencing input was CD4+ T cells from PBMCs. These receptors came from a human donor with Susac syndrome.

The CDR3 DNA sequence: TGCAGTGCCCCCCGGGTGAGCTCCTACAATGAGCAGTTCTTC. Amino acid sequence: CSAPRVSSYNEQFF. This chain uses TRBV20-1 with TRBJ2-1, with unresolved D. The germline V gene has CDR1 DFQATT and CDR2 SNEGSKA (reference sequence). The CDR3 covers 14 residues. Trimming shortened V by 6 bases and J by 0 bases, and 12 bases separated the two germline ends.

The V gene is TRBV6-5, the J gene TRBJ1-6; 10 bases are shared with TRBD1. Germline values: CDR1 MNHEY, CDR2 SVGAGI. The CDR3 runs 13 residues. Trimming took 9 bases from V and 10 from J; bases not matched to a gene: 6. For the CDR3, the DNA is TGTGCCAGTGGACAGGGGGAGGTATCACCCCTCCACTTT. Translating gives CASGQGEVSPLHF.

The chain joins TRBV15 to TRBJ1-1; D gene unclear. There are 15 residues in the CDR3. V lost 3 bases and J 0 bases, leaving 11 bases between the germline ends. CDR1 is LNHNV and CDR2 is YYDKDF in the germline V gene (reference sequence). The CDR3 is CATSRQPGMNTEAFF. DNA of the CDR3: TGTGCCACCAGCAGGCAGCCGGGGATGAACACTGAAGCTTTCTTT.

This clonotype appeared a few times. The chain recombines TRBV30 with TRBJ2-7; D not resolved. V was shortened by 5 bases and J by 0 bases, with 20 bases between the two germline ends. The length of the CDR3 is 16 residues. The V gene's germline CDR1 is GTSNPN and CDR2 SVGIG (reference sequence). In nucleotides, the CDR3 is TGTGCCTGGCAACCTCTCCCGGGCATTAGCTCCTACGAGCAGTACTTC. Encoded protein: CAWQPLPGISSYEQYF.

The chain carries TRBV2 and TRBJ1-2, with 10 bases identical to TRBD1. J gave up 6 bases and V 6 bases, and 7 bases lay outside the gene matches. CDR3 length: 14 amino acids. Germline V gives CDR1 SNHLY, CDR2 FYNNEI. Here the CDR3 DNA reads TGTGCCAGCAGCCCTAGACAGGGGGCGCATGGCTACACCTTC. This translates into CASSPRQGAHGYTF. The full variable domain, its missing parts supplied by reference TRBV2 and TRBJ1-2, is EPEVTQTPSHQVTQMGQEVILRCVPISNHLYFYWYRQILGQKVEFLVSFYNNEISEKSEIFDDQFSVERPDGSNFTLKIRSTKLEDSAMYFCASSPRQGAHGYTFGSGTRLTVV.

The gene calls are TRBV30 and TRBJ2-1; D is undetermined. This CDR3 has 13 amino acids. V was shortened by 5 bases and J by 3 bases, with 11 bases between the two germline ends. Germline V gene data show CDR1 as GTSNPN and CDR2 as SVGIG (reference sequence). CDR3 region: CAWGRTSYNEQFF. CDR3 DNA sequence: TGTGCCTGGGGGCGGACGAGCTACAATGAGCAGTTCTTC.

The chain recombines TRBV2 with TRBJ1-2; D remains unclear. CDR3 length equals 12 residues. The ends were cut back, 7 bases at V and 2 bases at J, with 8 bases in the middle. Germline CDR1 and CDR2: SNHLY and FYNNEI. CDR3: CASMGLNYGYTF. CDR3 DNA: TGTGCCAGCATGGGTCTAAACTATGGCTACACCTTC.

V is TRBV19 and J is TRBJ2-5; D unresolved. From germline, CDR1 is LNHDA and CDR2 SQIVND (reference sequence). The CDR3 loop spans 13 amino acids. Trimming cost V 5 bases and J 0 bases, with 7 bases left between them. The CDR3 here is CASSPRHQETQYF. CDR3 DNA: TGTGCCAGTAGTCCTCGTCACCAAGAGACCCAGTACTTC.

The chain links TRBV6-5 to TRBJ1-1; D is possibly TRBD1 (6 bases). Trimming removed 5 bases from V and 6 bases from J, with 16 bases in between. The CDR3 length is 14 residues. Germline values: CDR1 MNHEY, CDR2 SVGAGI. The CDR3 region is CASSLGQIGSEAFF. Here the CDR3 DNA reads TGTGCCAGCAGTCTAGGACAGATTGGGTCTGAAGCTTTCTTT.

The rearrangement links TRBV7-9 to TRBJ1-3; no definite D call. The CDR3 runs to 13 residues. Trimming took off 6 bases at V and 1 base at J, with 7 bases between the two ends. Germline assignment: CDR1 SEHNR and CDR2 FQNEAQ (reference sequence). CDR3 in amino acids: CASRGISGNTIYF. The CDR3 region has the DNA TGTGCCAGCAGGGGGATATCTGGAAACACCATATATTTT.

This rearrangement joins TRBV28 to TRBJ2-7; D is possibly TRBD1 (6 bases). Germline V CDR1 and CDR2: MDHEN, SYDVKM. The CDR3 loop spans 14 amino acids. Deletions cut 2 bases from V and 4 bases from J, with 12 bases between. The CDR3 here is CASSLEGGVYEQYF. Here the CDR3 DNA reads TGTGCCAGCAGTTTAGAAGGGGGTGTTTACGAGCAGTACTTC.

The chain is built from TRBV3-1 and TRBJ2-7; the D gene is possibly TRBD2 (5 bases). This CDR3 contains 15 residues. Germline-derived CDR1 and CDR2 are LGHDT and YNNKEL (reference sequence). V was pared by 9 bases and J by 0 bases, with 18 bases between. CDR3 sequence reads: CASARGIDRSYEQYF. The CDR3 DNA sequence: TGTGCCAGTGCACGAGGGATCGACCGCTCCTACGAGCAGTACTTC.

This clonotype showed up just once. The rearrangement joins TRBV29-1 to TRBJ2-5; D is unresolved. The germline gives CDR1 SQVTM, CDR2 ANQGSEA. CDR3 size: 13 residues. Trimming removed 3 bases at V and 5 bases at J, with 13 bases between. Here the CDR3 reads CSVEFSLWETQYF. The CDR3 DNA reads as TGCAGCGTTGAGTTTTCACTATGGGAGACCCAGTACTTC.

V usage is TRBV7-8 and J usage is TRBJ2-7; TRBD2 matches at 12 bases. From germline, CDR1 is SGHVS and CDR2 FQNEAQ. Losses at the gene ends were 4 bases for V and 2 bases for J; bases not matched to a gene: 12. CDR3 length: 18 amino acids. The CDR3 nucleotides read TGTGCCAGCAGCTCAGGAACTAGCGGGGGGTATATTACCTACGAGCAGTACTTC. Translating it yields CASSSGTSGGYITYEQYF. Using reference TRBV7-8 and TRBJ2-7 for the parts outside the CDR3, the full variable domain is GAGVSQSPRYKVAKRGQDVALRCDPISGHVSLFWYQQALGQGPEFLTYFQNEAQLDKSGLPSDRFFAERPEGSVSTLKIQRTQQEDSAVYLCASSSGTSGGYITYEQYFGPGTRLTVT.

The chain is built from TRBV6-6 and TRBJ2-1; D is possibly TRBD1 or TRBD2 (5 bases each). The CDR3 sequence is 14 residues long. Germline CDR1 MNHNY, CDR2 SVGAGI (reference sequence). The germline V and J ends were trimmed by 3 bases and 5 bases, with 11 bases remaining between them. CDR3 protein: CASSYLGANNEQFF. CDR3 in DNA: TGTGCCAGCAGTTATCTCGGGGCTAACAATGAGCAGTTCTTC.

The chain links TRBV7-6 to TRBJ2-3; D possibly corresponds to TRBD2 (6 bases). The CDR3 has 16 amino acids. The germline V gene encodes CDR1 SGHVS and CDR2 FNYEAQ. V lost 2 bases and J lost 1, with 13 bases in between. CDR3 coding DNA: TGTGCCAGCAGCTTAAGACCGGGACTCGGCACAGATACGCAGTATTTT. It specifies CASSLRPGLGTDTQYF.

This clonotype has only one observation. The genes are TRBV2 and TRBJ1-5; TRBD1 might be the D (5 bases). V shed 6 bases and J shed 7 bases, with 16 bases lying between them. The CDR3 sequence is 14 residues long. Per germline, CDR1 SNHLY and CDR2 FYNNEI. Here the CDR3 DNA reads TGTGCCAGCAGCGCCCGCGGGGGGGGACAGCCCCAGCATTTT. Its protein is CASSARGGGQPQHF.

The chain links TRBV7-9 to TRBJ2-3, with D unclear. Trimming took off 0 bases at V and 5 bases at J, with 9 bases between the two ends. The CDR3 contains 14 residues. CDR1 is SEHNR and CDR2 is FQNEAQ in the germline V gene (reference sequence). The CDR3 coding sequence is TGTGCCAGCAGCTTAGCGGGTCGACGAGATACGCAGTATTTT. Protein product: CASSLAGRRDTQYF.

In this sample, this clonotype turned up once. The chain combines TRBV27 with TRBJ2-7, with TRBD2 identical over 12 bases. This CDR3 has 18 amino acids. The trim removed 2 bases at V and 0 bases at J, leaving 8 bases unmatched. CDR1 is MNHEY and CDR2 is SMNVEV in the germline V gene (reference sequence). CDR3 nucleotides: TGTGCCAGCAGTTTACGACTAGCGGGAGTCCTAAGCTCCTACGAGCAGTACTTC. Translation gives CASSLRLAGVLSSYEQYF.

The chain links TRBV4-1 to TRBJ2-1, with 7 bases identical to TRBD1. V was pared by 0 bases and J by 8 bases, with 4 bases of the junction left unmatched. The CDR3 length is 14 residues. CDR1 and CDR2 from the germline V gene are MGHRA and YSYEKL. The CDR3 protein is CASSQDRGNDEQFF. CDR3 DNA sequence: TGCGCCAGCAGCCAAGACAGGGGGAACGATGAGCAGTTCTTC.

The chain couples TRBV4-1 to TRBJ2-4; TRBD2 matches at 10 bases. Germline CDR1 and CDR2: MGHRA and YSYEKL. After removal of 1 base from V and 2 bases from J, the junction contained 8 bases not matched to a gene. The CDR3 sequence is 18 residues long. CDR3 amino acids: CASSQGRAGGSTKNIQYF. For the CDR3, the DNA is TGCGCCAGCAGCCAAGGGCGAGCGGGAGGGTCGACCAAAAACATTCAGTACTTC.

This chain joins TRBV5-1 and TRBJ2-1, with 9 nucleotides matching TRBD1. Trimming at V came to 3 bases and at J to 4 bases, leaving 11 bases not matched to a gene. Germline V lookup: CDR1 SGHRS, CDR2 YFSETQ. The CDR3 loop spans 17 amino acids. CDR3: CASSWTGAQYPYNEQFF. The CDR3 bases are TGCGCCAGCAGCTGGACAGGGGCTCAGTACCCGTACAATGAGCAGTTCTTC.

The chain employs TRBV30 and TRBJ1-2; 10 bases agree with TRBD1. Germline CDR1 is GTSNPN and CDR2 is SVGIG (reference sequence). The CDR3 covers 14 residues. V lost 3 bases, J lost 6 bases, and 7 bases stayed unmatched. CDR3 protein: CAWSGQDRGDGYTF. The CDR3 coding sequence is TGTGCCTGGAGCGGCCAGGACAGGGGGGATGGCTACACCTTC.

The V call is TRBV16, the J call TRBJ2-7, with 7 bases identical to TRBD1. The CDR3 contains 15 residues. V trimming: 5 bases; J trimming: 6 bases; junction bases outside the gene matches: 13. The germline V gene encodes CDR1 KGHSY and CDR2 FQNENV. DNA for the CDR3: TGTGCCAGCAGCAAGATACAGGGGACGCCCCTCGAGCAGTACTTC. It codes for CASSKIQGTPLEQYF.

The V call is TRBV3-1, the J call TRBJ2-3; 8 bases align to TRBD2. The trim removed 2 bases at V and 0 bases at J, leaving 4 bases unmatched. Germline V gene lookup returns CDR1 LGHDT and CDR2 YNNKEL (reference sequence). The CDR3 is made up of 16 amino acids. The CDR3 DNA reads as TGTGCCAGCAGCCAACTTCGCGGGGGGAGCACAGATACGCAGTATTTT. Translating gives CASSQLRGGSTDTQYF.